The T cell receptor (beta chain) described here comes from a study of response to subunit inactivated influenza vaccine. The CDR3 has 14 amino acids. Germline CDR1 is SNHLY and CDR2 is FYNNEI. The V gene end was trimmed by 6 bases and the J gene end by 2 bases; junction bases not matched to a gene: 6. TCRdb analysed the RT-PCR reads with MiXCR anew, one entry per CDR3 protein. This sample has a few hundred thousand distinct CDR3 sequences; more than 7% occur once, and the top ten carry around 13%. This receptor was obtained from a man between 50 and 75 years old who received an inactivated influenza vaccine. This specimen consisted of PBMCs from blood, obtained roughly 24 months after vaccination. This chain joins TRBV2 and TRBJ2-7, with 8 bases lining up with TRBD1. The CDR3 sequence: CASSRDRLPYEQYF. DNA for the CDR3: TGTGCCAGCAGCCGGGACAGGCTCCCCTACGAGCAGTACTTC. The complete variable domain, with remaining parts taken from reference TRBV2 and TRBJ2-7, reads EPEVTQTPSHQVTQMGQEVILRCVPISNHLYFYWYRQILGQKVEFLVSFYNNEISEKSEIFDDQFSVERPDGSNFTLKIRSTKLEDSAMYFCASSRDRLPYEQYFGPGTRLTVT.